A selection of T cell receptor beta chains follows, all from one sample in a study of cytomegalovirus exposure and HLA in healthy donors. Sequencing used immunoSEQ multiplex PCR; TCRdb keeps in-frame clones, though not all of them. This sample has about 82,000 clones, with 65% to 80% found just once. Material for sequencing was PBMCs. These receptors originate from a human donor in good health. The CDR3 runs from the conserved cysteine through the conserved F or W. D genes are given only for firm matches. Part of the rows lack a size; the others show once, few, many or a class for expanded clones.

.,once,TRBV7-6,TRBJ1-1,CASSLVAGWEGDTEAFF,TGTGCCAGCAGCTTAGTGGCAGGGTGGGAGGGGGACACTGAAGCTTTCTTT
.,.,TRBV27,TRBJ2-5,CASSLSPQETQYF,TGTGCCAGCAGTTTATCCCCACAAGAGACCCAGTACTTC
.,.,TRBV10-1,TRBJ2-3,CASSDGGKFTDTQYF,TGCGCCAGCAGTGACGGGGGTAAATTCACAGATACGCAGTATTTT
.,.,TRBV2,TRBJ1-2,CASSELRVNYGYTF,TGTGCCAGCAGTGAGTTGAGGGTTAACTATGGCTACACCTTC
TRBD1,.,TRBV29-1,TRBJ2-2,CSVAYLPGQGRVSTGELFF,TGCAGCGTCGCTTACCTCCCGGGACAGGGGCGGGTCAGCACCGGGGAGCTGTTTTTT
TRBD2,.,TRBV30,TRBJ2-3,CAWSRGGTDTQYF,TGTGCCTGGAGTCGGGGGGGGACAGATACGCAGTATTTT
.,.,TRBV28,TRBJ1-1,CASTRTKMELEAFF,TGTGCCAGCACCAGGACAAAAATGGAACTTGAAGCTTTCTTT
.,.,TRBV6-5,TRBJ2-7,CASSYGSFTYEQYF,TGTGCCAGCAGTTACGGTAGCTTCACCTACGAGCAGTACTTC
TRBD1,.,TRBV4-1,TRBJ1-2,CASSQPIQGARFGYTF,TGCGCCAGCAGCCAGCCCATCCAGGGGGCGCGTTTTGGCTACACCTTC
.,.,TRBV18,TRBJ1-1,CASSPDRMNTEAFF,TGTGCCAGCTCACCAGACAGAATGAACACTGAAGCTTTCTTT
TRBD1,.,TRBV6-4,TRBJ2-5,CASRVGGQGEQETQYF,TGTGCCAGCAGGGTCGGAGGTCAGGGGGAACAAGAGACCCAGTACTTC
TRBD2,.,TRBV15,TRBJ2-7,CATSRALTGTNEQYF,TGTGCCACCAGCAGAGCTCTGACGGGGACTAACGAGCAGTACTTC
TRBD1,.,TRBV6-5,TRBJ1-6,CASSYSKGTGYSPLHF,TGTGCCAGCAGTTACTCGAAGGGGACAGGGTATTCACCCCTCCACTTT
.,.,TRBV27,TRBJ2-1,CASSTSDGSSYNEQFF,TGTGCCAGCAGTACTTCCGACGGGAGCTCCTACAATGAGCAGTTCTTC
.,.,TRBV6-5,TRBJ2-3,CASRRVRGGSDTQYF,TGTGCCAGCCGCCGGGTGCGGGGAGGCTCAGATACGCAGTATTTT
.,.,TRBV5-5,TRBJ1-1,CASSLAEVAFF,TGTGCCAGCAGCTTGGCAGAGGTAGCTTTCTTT
TRBD1,.,TRBV4-1,TRBJ2-5,CASSQGQGKETQYF,TGCGCCAGCAGCCAGGGACAGGGTAAAGAGACCCAGTACTTC
TRBD2,.,TRBV9,TRBJ2-1,CASSPTGTSGDNEQFF,TGTGCCAGCAGCCCTACTGGGACTAGCGGAGACAATGAGCAGTTCTTC
TRBD1,.,TRBV30,TRBJ1-1,CAWSYRGEAFF,TGTGCCTGGAGTTACAGGGGTGAAGCTTTCTTT
.,.,TRBV14,TRBJ2-1,CASSQELMRLNNEQFF,TGTGCCAGCAGCCAAGAATTGATGCGGCTTAACAATGAGCAGTTCTTC
.,.,TRBV29-1,TRBJ1-2,CSVGLRGGDYGYTF,TGCAGCGTCGGCCTCAGAGGGGGGGACTATGGCTACACCTTC
TRBD1,once,TRBV9,TRBJ1-1,CASSSRQGTNTEAFF,TGTGCCAGCAGCTCGAGACAGGGGACCAACACTGAAGCTTTCTTT
.,few,TRBV19,TRBJ1-1,CASEGQGYTEAFF,TGTGCCAGCGAGGGGCAGGGGTACACTGAAGCTTTCTTT
TRBD1,.,TRBV5-1,TRBJ2-7,CASSLVAGTGRGEQYF,TGCGCCAGCAGCTTGGTCGCCGGGACAGGGCGCGGCGAGCAGTACTTC